Presented here are 15 T cell receptor beta chains from one specimen sequenced in a study of beta chain features in type 1 diabetes. Study-wide points: The study found moderately but significantly shorter TCRB CDR3s in all four CD4+ subsets of Type 1 diabetes patients.

Expressed TCRB transcripts were sequenced because the isolated RNA had all been reverse transcribed beforehand. Here immunoSEQ multiplex PCR was the method, and the copy in TCRdb shows in-frame clones only, minus some. The repertoire holds 500,000 to 850,000 clones, with more than 12% as singletons. These TCRs are of unknown antigen specificity. Sample: naive CD4+ T cells from blood. Receptors originate from a man between 18 and 35 years old with type 1 diabetes.

CDR3 protein: CASSQGDNTQYF. The CDR3, as DNA: TGTGCCAGCAGCCAAGGGGATAATACGCAGTATTTT. The chain is built from TRBV14 and TRBJ2-3; D uncertain. V was trimmed by 1 base and J by 7 bases, leaving 6 bases between them. The CDR3 has 12 amino acids. Germline CDR1 is SGHDN and CDR2 is FVKESK.

J is TRBJ1-6 and V is TRBV4-1; 7 bases fit TRBD1. Trimming took 1 base from V and 1 from J; bases not matched to a gene: 4. The CDR3 extends over 17 amino acids. The germline V gene encodes CDR1 MGHRA and CDR2 YSYEKL. CDR3 in amino acids: CASSQVGRGSYNSPLHF. The CDR3 DNA is TGCGCCAGCAGCCAAGTTGGCAGGGGGTCCTATAATTCACCCCTCCACTTT.

This clone has only a few counts. The V gene is TRBV7-3, the J gene TRBJ2-3, with a possible D match to TRBD2 (5 bases). CDR3 length: 16 amino acids. Trimming left V 0 bases short and J 2 bases short, with 12 bases between. Germline V CDR1 and CDR2: SGHTA, FQGTGA. CDR3 sequence: CASSLTRLASTDTQYF. The CDR3 nucleotides read TGTGCCAGCAGCTTAACTCGGCTAGCTTCCACAGATACGCAGTATTTT.

The chain couples TRBV7-9 to TRBJ2-1; D is perhaps TRBD2 (6 bases). Deletions cut 10 bases from V and 8 bases from J, with 18 bases between. From germline, CDR1 is SEHNR and CDR2 FQNEAQ (reference sequence). The CDR3 length is 13 residues. The CDR3 coding sequence is TGTGCCACCTCGGGGGAGAGGATCGATGAGCAGTTCTTC. Its protein product is CATSGERIDEQFF.

This clone was observed a few times. The chain joins TRBV5-5 to TRBJ2-5; D call uncertain. V lost 0 bases to trimming and J lost 0 bases, with 6 bases between them. From germline, CDR1 is SGHKS and CDR2 YYEKEE (reference sequence). The CDR3 has 14 amino acids. CDR3 residues: CASSLVHDQETQYF. In DNA form, the CDR3 reads TGTGCCAGCAGCTTGGTACACGACCAAGAGACCCAGTACTTC.

The chain recombines TRBV5-1 with TRBJ1-1; D not certain. Germline CDR1 and CDR2: SGHRS and YFSETQ. The CDR3 has 15 amino acids. V lost 4 bases, J lost 1 base, and 14 bases lay in between. The CDR3 loop is CASSLGGEGNTEAFF. CDR3 DNA: TGCGCCAGCAGCCTTGGAGGTGAGGGGAACACTGAAGCTTTCTTT.

The chain recombines TRBV25-1 with TRBJ1-1; D is unclear. The length of the CDR3 is 13 residues. Deletions cut 6 bases from V and 5 bases from J, with 13 bases between. The germline gives CDR1 MGHDK, CDR2 SYGVNS. The CDR3 DNA sequence: TGTGCCAGCAGATCGTTTAGAGGGACTGAAGCTTTCTTT. This translates into CASRSFRGTEAFF.

This clone was picked up a small number of times. V usage is TRBV30 and J usage is TRBJ2-1; 8 positions match TRBD2. Trimming cost V 4 bases and J 8 bases; bases outside gene matches: 10. Looked up from germline, CDR1 is GTSNPN and CDR2 is SVGIG (reference sequence). This CDR3 is 14 amino acids long. This chain's CDR3 is CAWNSGRSAHEQFF. Written as DNA, the CDR3 is TGTGCCTGGAACAGCGGGAGATCCGCCCATGAGCAGTTCTTC.

This chain joins TRBV9 and TRBJ2-3; 12 positions match TRBD2. The CDR3 loop spans 16 amino acids. The trim removed 4 bases at V and 4 bases at J, leaving 7 bases unmatched. Germline CDR1 and CDR2: SGDLS and YYNGEE. The CDR3 loop reads CASSLTSGGQSDTQYF. CDR3 bases: TGTGCCAGCAGCCTCACTAGCGGGGGGCAGTCAGATACGCAGTATTTT.

V is TRBV6-5 and J is TRBJ2-7, with TRBD2 matching over 12 bases. Germline-derived CDR1 and CDR2 are MNHEY and SVGAGI. Losses at the gene ends were 6 bases for V and 4 bases for J; bases not matched to a gene: 1. The CDR3 is made up of 13 amino acids. For the CDR3, the DNA is TGTGCCAGCAGAACTAGCGGGGGGTACGAGCAGTACTTC. Encoded protein: CASRTSGGYEQYF.

The J gene is TRBJ1-1, the V gene TRBV12-5; 9 positions agree with TRBD1. With V trimmed by 0 bases and J by 2 bases, 4 bases remained unmatched. Germline CDR1 and CDR2: LGHNT and FRNRAP. This CDR3 is 16 amino acids long. The CDR3: CASGLVQGQGNTEAFF. The CDR3 DNA reads as TGTGCTAGTGGTTTGGTACAGGGACAGGGCAACACTGAAGCTTTCTTT.

This clone was counted between two and nine times. The genes are TRBV6-5 and TRBJ2-3, with D maybe TRBD2 (5 bases). The germline gives CDR1 MNHEY, CDR2 SVGAGI. Trimming removed 4 bases from V and 7 bases from J, with 6 bases in between. The CDR3 totals 11 residues. The CDR3, as DNA: TGTGCCAGCAGTTCGGGGAATACGCAGTATTTT. It translates to CASSSGNTQYF.

The chain links TRBV7-2 to TRBJ2-7, with D possibly TRBD2 on 6 matching bases. V was cut by 0 bases and J by 4 bases, with 13 bases left in between. This CDR3 spans 15 amino acids. CDR1 and CDR2 from the germline V gene are SGHTA and FQGNSA. The CDR3 DNA sequence: TGTGCCAGCAGCTTAGCGCCCGGGGGTGGTTACGAGCAGTACTTC. Its protein is CASSLAPGGGYEQYF. The full variable domain, rest sourced from reference TRBV7-2 and TRBJ2-7, is GAGVSQSPSNKVTEKGKDVELRCDPISGHTALYWYRQSLGQGLEFLIYFQGNSAPDKSGLPSDRFSAERTGGSVSTLTIQRTQQEDSAVYLCASSLAPGGGYEQYFGPGTRLTVT.

The chain couples TRBV6-6 to TRBJ2-3; tentatively, D is TRBD1 (5 bases). CDR1 is MNHNY, CDR2 SVGAGI, per germline (reference sequence). V lost 2 bases to trimming and J lost 6 bases, with 12 bases between them. CDR3 length: 14 amino acids. This chain's CDR3 is CASSYVGRSDTQYF. In DNA, the CDR3 is TGTGCCAGCAGTTACGTGGGGCGTTCGGATACGCAGTATTTT.

This clone has only a few counts. CDR3 in amino acids: CASSQQGSSGNTIYF. CDR3 DNA sequence: TGCGCCAGCAGCCAACAGGGATCCTCTGGAAACACCATATATTTT. This chain uses TRBV4-3 with TRBJ1-3; a weak D match, TRBD1 (5 bases). Germline CDR1 and CDR2: LGHNA and YSLEER. This CDR3 has 15 amino acids. Trimming cost V 2 bases and J 0 bases, with 8 bases left between them.